Each of the 13 T cell receptor beta chains below was sequenced from the same sample in a study of OX40 agonist ivuxolimab in advanced cancers. Clones were sequenced by immunoSEQ multiplex PCR, and TCRdb holds only the in-frame ones, with some missing. The sample has about 73,000 clones; roughly 90% are singletons. The sample was CD4+ or CD8+ T cells sorted from blood, taken in a trial of the OX40 agonist ivuxolimab. The source is an adult with an advanced solid tumor such as melanoma, head and neck, liver or kidney cancer.

The J gene is TRBJ2-5, the V gene TRBV28; D may correspond to TRBD1 or TRBD2 (6 bases each). The CDR3 spans 14 residues. V was pared by 5 bases and J by 2 bases, with 12 bases between. The germline V gene has CDR1 MDHEN and CDR2 SYDVKM. CDR3 DNA sequence: TGTGCCAGCAGTCCCGGGGGCCCTCAAGAGACCCAGTACTTC. Residues: CASSPGGPQETQYF.

The chain recombines TRBV7-9 with TRBJ2-7; TRBD1 matches at 7 bases. The CDR3 runs to 15 residues. Germline CDR1 and CDR2: SEHNR and FQNEAQ (reference sequence). V lost 4 bases to trimming and J lost 4 bases; unmatched junction nucleotides: 10. CDR3 in amino acids: CASSSTTAGGYEQYF. The DNA of the CDR3 is TGTGCCAGCAGCTCCACCACCGCAGGGGGATACGAGCAGTACTTC.

This clone has only a few counts. The V and J genes are TRBV2 and TRBJ1-5; D gene unclear. Per germline, CDR1 SNHLY and CDR2 FYNNEI. V lost 3 bases to trimming and J lost 4 bases, with 7 bases between them. The CDR3 has 13 amino acids. The CDR3 protein is CASSEVGNQPQHF. In nucleotides, the CDR3 is TGTGCCAGCAGTGAGGTGGGGAATCAGCCCCAGCATTTT.

CDR3 nucleotides: TGTGCCAGCTCACCACCGGGGATGGCAACTAATGAAAAACTGTTTTTT. Its translation: CASSPPGMATNEKLFF. V usage is TRBV18 and J usage is TRBJ1-4, with D unresolved. V was trimmed by 0 bases and J by 0 bases, leaving 8 bases between them. The CDR3 extends over 16 amino acids. Germline assignment: CDR1 KGHSH and CDR2 LQKENI.

A few counts support this clone. The chain uses TRBV7-3 and TRBJ1-1; D ambiguous. Germline-derived CDR1 and CDR2 are SGHTA and FQGTGA. The V gene lost 3 bases and the J gene lost 5 bases, with 10 bases spanning the gap. The CDR3 covers 13 residues. The CDR3 sequence is CASSFRVATEAFF. The CDR3 DNA reads TGTGCCAGCAGCTTCCGGGTCGCGACTGAAGCTTTCTTT.

The chain is built from TRBV2 and TRBJ2-1; D assignment may be TRBD1 or TRBD2 (6 bases each). The CDR3 consists of 15 residues. The V end lost 7 bases, the J end lost 4 bases, and 17 bases lay between the germline ends. Germline V CDR1 and CDR2: SNHLY, FYNNEI. The CDR3 sequence is CASTRRDKLYNEQFF. CDR3 bases: TGTGCCAGCACTAGGAGGGACAAATTATACAATGAGCAGTTCTTC.

The chain carries TRBV5-1 and TRBJ2-5; 9 nucleotides match TRBD1. Germline values: CDR1 SGHRS, CDR2 YFSETQ. The CDR3 sequence is 15 residues long. Trimming cost V 4 bases and J 4 bases; bases outside gene matches: 8. CDR3 nucleotides: TGCGCCAGCAGCCAGGACAGGGGAGGTAGAGAGACCCAGTACTTC. This sequence encodes CASSQDRGGRETQYF. The whole variable domain, filled in from reference TRBV5-1 and TRBJ2-5, reads KAGVTQTPRYLIKTRGQQVTLSCSPISGHRSVSWYQQTPGQGLQFLFEYFSETQRNKGNFPGRFSGRQFSNSRSEMNVSTLELGDSALYLCASSQDRGGRETQYFGPGTRLLVL.

The V call is TRBV29-1, the J call TRBJ1-5; a weak D match, TRBD1 (6 bases). This CDR3 has 15 residues. Germline CDR1 reads SQVTM; CDR2 reads ANQGSEA. Trimming stripped 4 bases from V and 0 bases from J, with 13 bases between. The CDR3 region has the DNA TGCAGCGTTGGGGGGCCCCCTCATAGCAATCAGCCCCAGCATTTT. Protein sequence: CSVGGPPHSNQPQHF.

J is TRBJ2-5 and V is TRBV11-2; D remains ambiguous. Germline V gives CDR1 SGHAT, CDR2 FQNNGV. This CDR3 comprises 14 residues. V was pared by 4 bases and J by 0 bases, with 9 bases between. This CDR3 reads CASSSDTYQETQYF. CDR3 DNA: TGTGCCAGCAGCTCAGACACGTACCAAGAGACCCAGTACTTC. The full variable domain, completed using reference TRBV11-2 and TRBJ2-5, is EAGVAQSPRYKIIEKRQSVAFWCNPISGHATLYWYQQILGQGPKLLIQFQNNGVVDDSQLPKDRFSAERLKGVDSTLKIQPAKLEDSAVYLCASSSDTYQETQYFGPGTRLLVL.

V is TRBV2 and J is TRBJ2-1; tentatively, D is TRBD2 (5 bases). Trimming cost V 3 bases and J 0 bases, with 9 bases left between them. Germline V lookup: CDR1 SNHLY, CDR2 FYNNEI. CDR3 length: 15 residues. The CDR3 DNA follows: TGTGCCAGCAGTGAGGGCGGGCCCTCCTACAATGAGCAGTTCTTC. Protein sequence: CASSEGGPSYNEQFF.

J is TRBJ2-3 and V is TRBV6-6, with 8 bases identical to TRBD2. From germline, CDR1 is MNHNY and CDR2 SVGAGI (reference sequence). With 6 bases clipped from V and 0 bases from J, the junction kept 5 bases outside the gene matches. CDR3 length: 15 amino acids. The CDR3 coding sequence is TGTGCCAGCAGCGAGCGGGGGACTAGCACAGATACGCAGTATTTT. Translating gives CASSERGTSTDTQYF.

This chain uses TRBV7-9 with TRBJ1-2; D is possibly TRBD1 (6 bases). The CDR3 contains 14 residues. Trimming pared 2 bases from V and 2 bases from J, leaving 9 bases between. The germline V gene encodes CDR1 SEHNR and CDR2 FQNEAQ (reference sequence). CDR3 region: CASSLKGVNYGYTF. The CDR3 DNA follows: TGTGCCAGCAGCTTAAAGGGGGTCAACTATGGCTACACCTTC.

This rearrangement joins TRBV9 to TRBJ2-1, with 14 positions matching TRBD2. This CDR3 spans 15 amino acids. The J segment lost 6 bases and the V segment lost 3 bases, leaving 2 bases of the junction unmatched. Germline V lookup: CDR1 SGDLS, CDR2 YYNGEE. The CDR3 protein is CASSAGLAGANEQFF. CDR3 coding DNA: TGTGCCAGCAGCGCGGGACTAGCGGGGGCCAATGAGCAGTTCTTC.